A single sample is the source of the 11 T cell receptor beta chains below, sequenced in a study of response to subunit inactivated influenza vaccine. One entry per CDR3 protein, called by TCRdb with MiXCR from the RT-PCR reads. The sample carries more than 700,000 distinct CDR3 sequences, 21% recorded once. Sample: PBMCs from blood, taken about 5 days after vaccination. These receptors came from a man aged 45-60 years who received an inactivated influenza vaccine.

The rearrangement uses TRBV6-5 and TRBJ1-6, with a weak D call TRBD1 (5 bases). The CDR3 is 14 residues long. CDR1 is MNHEY, CDR2 SVGAGI, per germline. V was trimmed by 2 bases and J by 7 bases, leaving 9 bases between them. CDR3 protein: CASSYGGSNSPLHF. DNA of the CDR3: TGTGCCAGCAGTTACGGGGGATCGAATTCACCCCTCCACTTT.

This clonotype has a handful of counts. The J gene is TRBJ1-4, the V gene TRBV5-6, with D uncertain. The CDR3 is 13 residues long. Between the trimmed V and J ends, which lost 1 base and 3 bases, there was a span of 4 bases. Germline assignment: CDR1 SGHDT and CDR2 YYEEEE. The CDR3 DNA reads as TGTGCCAGCAGCTTGAGGCCTAATGAAAAACTGTTTTTT. It codes for CASSLRPNEKLFF.

This clonotype was observed many times. The J gene is TRBJ1-1, the V gene TRBV20-1; maybe TRBD1 (6 bases). The CDR3 covers 14 residues. CDR1 DFQATT and CDR2 SNEGSKA come from the germline V gene (reference sequence). The ends were cut back, 0 bases at V and 9 bases at J, with 17 bases in the middle. The CDR3, as DNA: TGCAGTGCTAGAGATCTCGGCAGGGGCTTACAAGCTTTCTTT. The encoded protein is CSARDLGRGLQAFF.

The V and J genes are TRBV3-1 and TRBJ2-3, with D perhaps TRBD1 (6 bases). V was clipped by 6 bases and J by 4 bases, with 11 bases between them. The CDR3 contains 13 residues. The germline V gene has CDR1 LGHDT and CDR2 YNNKEL (reference sequence). CDR3 residues: CASRNRVSDTQYF. CDR3 bases: TGTGCCAGCAGAAACAGGGTTTCAGATACGCAGTATTTT.

The chain carries TRBV6-2 or TRBV6-3 and TRBJ2-6; D remains unclear. Germline CDR1 is MNHEY and CDR2 is SVGEGT. V was cut by 7 bases and J by 0 bases, with 10 bases left in between. CDR3 length: 15 amino acids. In DNA, the CDR3 is TGTGCCAGCACCCTGAGGTTCTCTGGGGCCAACGTCCTGACTTTC. Its protein product is CASTLRFSGANVLTF.

Ten or more counts support this clonotype. V and J are TRBV6-1 and TRBJ2-1, with D possibly matching TRBD2 (5 bases). This CDR3 is 15 amino acids long. The germline gives CDR1 MNHNS, CDR2 SASEGT. V lost 8 bases to trimming and J lost 2 bases, with 16 bases between them. The chain's CDR3 is CASEPGGSAYNEQFF. The CDR3 DNA sequence: TGTGCCAGCGAACCTGGCGGGTCGGCCTACAATGAGCAGTTCTTC.

The CDR3, as DNA: TGTGCCTGGAGTTCCCCCGGCCGCCTCTATGGCTACACCTTC. Translating it yields CAWSSPGRLYGYTF. The gene calls are TRBV30 and TRBJ1-2; D remains unclear. The CDR3 sequence is 14 residues long. Germline V CDR1 and CDR2: GTSNPN, SVGIG (reference sequence). V was shortened by 2 bases and J by 4 bases, with 14 bases between the two germline ends.

The rearrangement links TRBV20-1 to TRBJ2-5, with D uncertain. Germline V lookup: CDR1 DFQATT, CDR2 SNEGSKA (reference sequence). The V gene lost 1 base and the J gene lost 5 bases, with 17 bases spanning the gap. The CDR3 totals 15 residues. CDR3 in amino acids: CSARGIAGLKETQYF. The CDR3 DNA is TGCAGTGCTAGAGGAATCGCCGGGTTAAAGGAGACCCAGTACTTC.

This clonotype was detected only a few times. The chain links TRBV4-3 to TRBJ2-1; D uncertain. Germline V gene data show CDR1 as LGHNA and CDR2 as YSLEER. V dropped 0 bases and J dropped 0 bases, with 9 bases sitting between them. The CDR3 spans 16 residues. The DNA of the CDR3 is TGCGCCAGCAGCCAAGAGGGCACCAGCTCCTACAATGAGCAGTTCTTC. Amino acid sequence: CASSQEGTSSYNEQFF.

This clonotype occurred a few times. V and J are TRBV12-3 or TRBV12-4 and TRBJ2-3, with a tentative D call TRBD1 (6 bases). The CDR3 totals 12 residues. The V end lost 10 bases, the J end lost 3 bases, and 11 bases lay between the germline ends. CDR3 in DNA: TGTGCCACACAGGGCCCTACAGATACGCAGTATTTT. Protein: CATQGPTDTQYF.

The chain couples TRBV10-3 to TRBJ2-2; weak D call: TRBD2 (6 bases). V shed 7 bases and J shed 0 bases, with 15 bases lying between them. The CDR3 has 16 amino acids. The germline gives CDR1 ENHRY, CDR2 SYGVKD. CDR3 in amino acids: CAITTHGSSNTGELFF. CDR3 DNA sequence: TGTGCCATCACCACTCACGGGAGTTCGAACACCGGGGAGCTGTTTTTT.